Presented here are 7 T cell receptor beta chains from one specimen sequenced in a study of OX40 agonist ivuxolimab in advanced cancers. Libraries were constructed by the immunoSEQ multiplex PCR assay. The table was pulled from immuneACCESS by TCRdb, which kept in-frame rearrangements only. Such tables lose some clones; where checked, under half of the loss comes from unresolved V genes, and the rest has no known cause. The sample records more than 60,000 clones, about nine tenths of which are singletons. The top ten clones comprise 0.2% to 0.3% of the sample. The sequenced sample was CD4+ or CD8+ T cells sorted from blood, obtained in a trial of the OX40 agonist ivuxolimab. Receptors were obtained from an adult with an advanced solid tumor such as melanoma, head and neck, liver or kidney cancer.

The V call is TRBV7-2, the J call TRBJ2-5; 8 bases align to TRBD2. The V gene end was trimmed by 6 bases and the J gene end by 5 bases; junction bases not matched to a gene: 8. In germline, CDR1 is SGHTA, CDR2 FQGNSA. CDR3 length: 14 residues. The CDR3, as DNA: TGTGCCAGCAGTCAGATCCGGGGGGGGGAGACCCAGTACTTC. Protein sequence: CASSQIRGGETQYF.

The chain employs TRBV15 and TRBJ2-7; 8 nucleotides line up with TRBD1. The CDR3 length is 14 residues. Germline trimming cut 4 bases from V and 4 bases from J; bases unmatched to any gene: 6. Germline values: CDR1 LNHNV, CDR2 YYDKDF (reference sequence). For the CDR3, the DNA is TGTGCCACCAGCACTGACAGGGGTCCATACGAGCAGTACTTC. Its protein is CATSTDRGPYEQYF.

The V and J genes are TRBV5-1 and TRBJ1-1, with D unclear. V dropped 5 bases and J dropped 0 bases, with 5 bases sitting between them. The V gene's germline CDR1 is SGHRS and CDR2 YFSETQ. The CDR3 is 12 residues long. CDR3 sequence: CASRELNTEAFF. CDR3 nucleotides: TGCGCCAGCAGAGAATTGAACACTGAAGCTTTCTTT.

The V gene is TRBV5-6, the J gene TRBJ1-4; D gene uncertain. CDR1 is SGHDT, CDR2 YYEEEE, per germline. The CDR3 consists of 15 residues. V lost 3 bases and J 1 base, leaving 10 bases between the germline ends. The CDR3 here is CASSSAGKTNEKLFF. CDR3 DNA: TGTGCCAGCAGCTCTGCTGGGAAAACTAATGAAAAACTGTTTTTT.

V usage is TRBV18 and J usage is TRBJ2-7, with D unclear. Germline V CDR1 and CDR2: KGHSH, LQKENI. V was clipped by 3 bases and J by 0 bases, with 12 bases between them. The CDR3 is made up of 15 amino acids. The CDR3: CASSPLASSSYEQYF. The CDR3 nucleotides read TGTGCCAGCTCACCTTTGGCCTCTAGCTCCTACGAGCAGTACTTC.

The chain couples TRBV11-3 to TRBJ2-1, with D possibly called TRBD1 or TRBD2 (5 bases each). This CDR3 is built from 14 residues. Germline V gene sequence: CDR1 SGHNT, CDR2 YENEEA. Trimming left V 1 base short and J 9 bases short, with 13 bases between. This CDR3 is CASSLGRDRIEQFF. In nucleotides, the CDR3 is TGTGCCAGCAGCTTAGGTAGGGACCGCATTGAGCAGTTCTTC. Combining the CDR3 with reference TRBV11-3 and TRBJ2-1 gives the whole variable domain EAGVVQSPRYKIIEKKQPVAFWCNPISGHNTLYWYLQNLGQGPELLIRYENEEAVDDSQLPKDRFSAERLKGVDSTLKIQPAELGDSAVYLCASSLGRDRIEQFFGPGTRLTVL.

The chain carries TRBV5-4 and TRBJ2-5, with D tentatively TRBD2 (6 bases). CDR1 and CDR2 from the germline V gene are SGHNT and YYREEE (reference sequence). V was pared by 3 bases and J by 3 bases, with 15 bases between. The CDR3 sequence is 15 residues long. In DNA, the CDR3 is TGTGCCAGCAGCTCCCCGGGACTCAAGAAAGAGACCCAGTACTTC. Encoded protein: CASSSPGLKKETQYF.